A selection of T cell receptor beta chains follows, all from one sample in a study of PD-1 blockade in classical Hodgkin lymphoma. The protocol was immunoSEQ multiplex PCR, while the TCRdb copy is restricted to in-frame clones and leaves out a portion. This sample carries tens of thousands of clones, roughly nine tenths of them seen once, and the ten largest clones take more than 7.5%. The material was peripheral blood mononuclear cells (PBMCs), obtained at baseline. Receptors originate from a human donor with classical Hodgkin lymphoma. CDR3s include the opening cysteine and the closing phenylalanine or tryptophan. A D gene is named only where the DNA matches it firmly. Rows may omit the clone size; those that give it use once, few, many or a size class.

DNA	CDR3	size	D	V	J
TGTGCCAGCAGTGCCTGGGGACAATATAGCAATCAGCCCCAGCATTTT	CASSAWGQYSNQPQHF	once	NA	TRBV6-1	TRBJ1-5
TGTGCCTGGGGACTCCTCTACGAGCAGTACTTC	CAWGLLYEQYF	once	NA	TRBV30	TRBJ2-7
TGTGCCAGCAGCTTAGAGAGCGGACGTGGCGAGCAGTTCTTC	CASSLESGRGEQFF	NA	NA	TRBV11-2	TRBJ2-1
TGTGCCAGCTTTGAGGAAGGCTCTGGAAACACCATATATTTT	CASFEEGSGNTIYF	NA	NA	TRBV7-9	TRBJ1-3
TGTGCCAGCAGTTTTCTAGCGGGAGGAAAAGAGACCCAGTACTTC	CASSFLAGGKETQYF	NA	TRBD2	TRBV28	TRBJ2-5
TGTGCCAGCAGCTTGGGACAGTCCTACGAGCAGTACTTC	CASSLGQSYEQYF	NA	TRBD1	TRBV27	TRBJ2-7
TGTGCCAGCAGTTGGGTAGCGGGGTCCTACGAGCAGTACTTC	CASSWVAGSYEQYF	NA	TRBD2	TRBV6-6	TRBJ2-7
TGTGCCATCCCGGGTAGCGGGGGCCACTCTGGGGCCAACGTCCTGACTTTC	CAIPGSGGHSGANVLTF	few	TRBD2	TRBV10-3	TRBJ2-6
TGTGCCAGCAGCTTGGAACGGACGGAGCTTTCCCCCAATGAGCAGTTCTTC	CASSLERTELSPNEQFF	once	NA	TRBV5-4	TRBJ2-1
TGTGCCAGCAGTACCACTAGCGGGAGGGCGAGGGAGCAGTACTTC	CASSTTSGRAREQYF	NA	TRBD2	TRBV6-6	TRBJ2-7
TGTGCCAGCAGCTTGAGGGCGGGAGAGGGGACAGATACGCAGTATTTT	CASSLRAGEGTDTQYF	NA	TRBD2	TRBV5-8	TRBJ2-3
TGTGCCAGCAGCTTAGGAGGGGCCGCCAATGAGCAGTTCTTC	CASSLGGAANEQFF	once	NA	TRBV7-9	TRBJ2-1
TGCGCCAGCAGCTTGGCCTCGTCAAGCGAGACCCAGTACTTC	CASSLASSSETQYF	NA	NA	TRBV5-1	TRBJ2-5
TGTGCCAGCAGCTCCACAGGGATGGACGCCAAAAACATTCAGTACTTC	CASSSTGMDAKNIQYF	once	NA	TRBV5-6	TRBJ2-4
TGTGCCAGCAGCGAAAAGACTAGCGGGAAGGGAGAGACCCAGTACTTC	CASSEKTSGKGETQYF	NA	TRBD2	TRBV9	TRBJ2-5
TGTGCCAGCAGCCTAGGGACAGTCGGAAACACCATATATTTT	CASSLGTVGNTIYF	few	TRBD1	TRBV7-9	TRBJ1-3
TGTGCCAGCAGTGACCCCGGGACATTCGGGACTAACCTCTACGAGCAGTACTTC	CASSDPGTFGTNLYEQYF	NA	NA	TRBV25-1	TRBJ2-7
TGTGCCAGCAGTGTAATAGGACGACTAGCCCAAGAGACCCAGTACTTC	CASSVIGRLAQETQYF	NA	TRBD2	TRBV6-1	TRBJ2-5
TGCAGCGTTGTGGGGGGGCGTTACAATGAGCAGTTCTTC	CSVVGGRYNEQFF	once	NA	TRBV29-1	TRBJ2-1
TGCGCCAGCAGCCAACCGCCGGGGCGGGGCACAGATACGCAGTATTTT	CASSQPPGRGTDTQYF	NA	NA	TRBV4-1	TRBJ2-3
TGTGCCTGGAGCTGGACAGGGTCCTATGGCTACACCTTC	CAWSWTGSYGYTF	few	TRBD1	TRBV30	TRBJ1-2
TGTGCCAGCAGCTTATGGGCGGGAGAGTACAATGAGCAGTTCTTC	CASSLWAGEYNEQFF	NA	TRBD2	TRBV7-3	TRBJ2-1
TGTGCCAGCAGCGCAGGGAGCTCCTACGAGCAGTACTTC	CASSAGSSYEQYF	NA	NA	TRBV11-3	TRBJ2-7
TGTGCCAGTAGTATTATGCCCTCTGGGGCCAACGTCCTGACTTTC	CASSIMPSGANVLTF	NA	NA	TRBV19	TRBJ2-6
TGTGCCAGCAGCGGGAGACTAGCAGTAGGGGAGCTGTTTTTT	CASSGRLAVGELFF	NA	TRBD2	TRBV5-4	TRBJ2-2
TGTGCCAGCAGTGCCGGTTTGGGCAGGGGCGACTATGGCTACACCTTC	CASSAGLGRGDYGYTF	NA	NA	TRBV2	TRBJ1-2
TGTGCCAGCAGGATGACAGGGAACAATCAGCCCCAGCATTTT	CASRMTGNNQPQHF	NA	TRBD1	TRBV27	TRBJ1-5
TGTGCCAGCAGTTCGGCAGGCTACGAGCAGTACTTC	CASSSAGYEQYF	NA	NA	TRBV27	TRBJ2-7
TGTGCCAGAAGCATTCAGAGGATTAGCAATCAGCCCCAGCATTTT	CARSIQRISNQPQHF	NA	NA	TRBV7-5	TRBJ1-5
TGCGCCAGCAGCGCCTACAATGAGCAGTTCTTC	CASSAYNEQFF	NA	NA	TRBV5-1	TRBJ2-1
TGTGCCAGCAGCGAGCCGGGACAGGGGCCCTACGAGCAGTACTTC	CASSEPGQGPYEQYF	NA	TRBD1	TRBV6-1	TRBJ2-7
TGTGCCAGCAGCCCATACCGGGGCCGTGACAATGAGCAGTTCTTC	CASSPYRGRDNEQFF	NA	NA	TRBV7-8	TRBJ2-1
TGTGCCAGCAGTGGTCTGGGTAGCTCCTACGAGCAGTACTTC	CASSGLGSSYEQYF	NA	NA	TRBV6-1	TRBJ2-7
TGTGCCAGCAGTCAACCGGGACAGGGCAATCAGCCCCAGCATTTT	CASSQPGQGNQPQHF	NA	TRBD1	TRBV6-1	TRBJ1-5
TGTGCCTGGAGTCCTTACTTACAGGGGACCGGGCAGTACTTC	CAWSPYLQGTGQYF	NA	TRBD1	TRBV30	TRBJ2-7
TGTGCCAGCAGTACCGGACAGGCAAATTCACCCCTCCACTTT	CASSTGQANSPLHF	NA	TRBD1	TRBV6-5	TRBJ1-6
TGTGCCACCAGCAGGGGACTAGCGGGAACCGGGGAGCTGTTTTTT	CATSRGLAGTGELFF	NA	TRBD2	TRBV15	TRBJ2-2
TGTGCCAGCTCGAAGACGGGTTCCTTCGAGCAGTACTTC	CASSKTGSFEQYF	NA	NA	TRBV6-1	TRBJ2-7
TGCGCCAGCGACGACCGGGACAGTAAATACAATGAGCAGTTCTTC	CASDDRDSKYNEQFF	NA	TRBD1	TRBV5-1	TRBJ2-1
TGCGCCAGCAGCTTGGGCAGGGGGGACACTGAAGCTTTCTTT	CASSLGRGDTEAFF	NA	TRBD1	TRBV5-1	TRBJ1-1